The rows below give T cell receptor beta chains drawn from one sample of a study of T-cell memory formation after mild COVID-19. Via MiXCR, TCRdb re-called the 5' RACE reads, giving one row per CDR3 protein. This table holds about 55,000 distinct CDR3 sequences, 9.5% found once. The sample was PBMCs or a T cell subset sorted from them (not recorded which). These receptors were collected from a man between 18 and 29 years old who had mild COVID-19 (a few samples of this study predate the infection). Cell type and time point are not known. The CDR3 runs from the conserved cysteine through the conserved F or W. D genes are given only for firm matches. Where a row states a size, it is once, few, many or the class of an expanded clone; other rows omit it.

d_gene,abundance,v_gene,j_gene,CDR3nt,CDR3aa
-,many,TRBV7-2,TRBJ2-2,TGTGCCAGCAGCCCAGTAGCGAACACCGGGGAGCTGTTTTTT,CASSPVANTGELFF
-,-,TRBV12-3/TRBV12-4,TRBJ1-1,TGTGCCAGCAGGGCTTATAGGTTGAACACTGAAGCTTTCTTT,CASRAYRLNTEAFF
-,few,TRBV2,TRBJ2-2,TGTGCCAGCAACGGGCAGGGTGGTACCGGGGAGCTGTTTTTT,CASNGQGGTGELFF
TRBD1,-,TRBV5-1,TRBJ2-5,TGCGCCAGCAGCCCGATGTTACGACAGGGCGCGGAGACCCAGTACTTC,CASSPMLRQGAETQYF
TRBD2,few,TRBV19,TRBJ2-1,TGTGCCAGCCGAGCGGGGGGCCGAGAAGAGCAGTTCTTC,CASRAGGREEQFF
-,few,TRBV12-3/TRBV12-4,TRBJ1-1,TGTGCCAGCAGTTTAGCGGGGGTGGCCACTGAAGCTTTCTTT,CASSLAGVATEAFF
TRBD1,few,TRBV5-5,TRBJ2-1,TGTGCCAGCAGCCTAAACGCACAGGGGGTGAGGCAGTTCTTC,CASSLNAQGVRQFF
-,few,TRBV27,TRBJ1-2,TGTGCCAGCAGCGACGGGAGGAACTATGGCTACACCTTC,CASSDGRNYGYTF
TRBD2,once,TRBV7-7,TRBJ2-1,TGTGCTAGAAGCTTAGAGGCTAGCGGGGGGAGTGAGCAGTTCTTC,CARSLEASGGSEQFF
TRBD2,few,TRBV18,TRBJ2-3,TGTGCCAGCTCACCACGGCGGGGGGGACCAGATACGCAGTATTTT,CASSPRRGGPDTQYF
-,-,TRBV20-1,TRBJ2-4,TGCAGTGCACATCGAGACCGAAACATTCAGTACTTC,CSAHRDRNIQYF
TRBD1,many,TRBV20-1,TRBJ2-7,TGCAGTGCTAGACCGGGACAGACCTACGAGCAGTACTTC,CSARPGQTYEQYF
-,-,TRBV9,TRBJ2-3,TGTGCCAGCAGCCCTTCCGGGGGCACAGATACGCAGTATTTT,CASSPSGGTDTQYF
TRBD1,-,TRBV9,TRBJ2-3,TGTGCCAGCAGCGTAGTGGGACAGGGGACAGATACGCAGTATTTT,CASSVVGQGTDTQYF
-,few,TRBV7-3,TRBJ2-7,TGTGCCAGCAGCTTAACCCGAGGGCGAGAGCAGTACTTC,CASSLTRGREQYF
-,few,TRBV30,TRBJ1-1,TGTGCCTGGGAGACGGGGAACACTGAAGCTTTCTTT,CAWETGNTEAFF
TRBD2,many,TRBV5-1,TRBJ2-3,TGCGCCAGCAGACTAGCGGGGGGGCCTGGCACAGATACGCAGTATTTT,CASRLAGGPGTDTQYF
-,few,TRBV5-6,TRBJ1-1,TGTGCCAGCAGCTTGGGTCAGGTGAACACTGAAGCTTTCTTT,CASSLGQVNTEAFF
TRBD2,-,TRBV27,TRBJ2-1,TGTGCCAGCAGTTTTGGGACTAGCGGGGGTTACAATGAGCAGTTCTTC,CASSFGTSGGYNEQFF
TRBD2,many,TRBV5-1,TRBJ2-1,TGCGCCAGCAGCTTGACTAGCGGTTACAATGAGCAGTTCTTC,CASSLTSGYNEQFF
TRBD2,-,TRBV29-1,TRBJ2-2,TGCAGCGTTGAAGTGGGGCGGGGGAACACCGGGGACCTGTTTTTT,CSVEVGRGNTGDLFF
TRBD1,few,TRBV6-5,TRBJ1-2,TGTGCCAGCAGGCCGAGGACAGGGTACTATGGCTACACCTTC,CASRPRTGYYGYTF
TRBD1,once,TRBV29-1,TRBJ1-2,TGCAGCGTTGACCCCGGCAGGGGGCCGGTGCAGACCTTC,CSVDPGRGPVQTF
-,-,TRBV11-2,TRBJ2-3,TGTGCCAGCAGCTTAGAACCCAGCACGGGGCGTACAGATACGCAGTATTTT,CASSLEPSTGRTDTQYF
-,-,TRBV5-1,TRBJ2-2,TGCGCCAGCAGCCCAGGAATGAACACCGGGGAGCTGTTTTTT,CASSPGMNTGELFF
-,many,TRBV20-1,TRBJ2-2,TGCAGTGCCAGCCAGGGGCAATTAACCGGGGAGCTGTTTTTT,CSASQGQLTGELFF
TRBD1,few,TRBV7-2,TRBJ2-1,TGTGCCAGCAGCCGACCCGGCAGGGGGAATGAGCAGTTCTTC,CASSRPGRGNEQFF
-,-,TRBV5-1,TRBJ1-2,TGCGCCAGCAGCCGCGAGAGCCCGGGAAGTGGGGGCTACACCTTC,CASSRESPGSGGYTF
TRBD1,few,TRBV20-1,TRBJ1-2,TGCAGTGCTAGAGCCGAGGACAGGGACGATGGCTACACCTTC,CSARAEDRDDGYTF
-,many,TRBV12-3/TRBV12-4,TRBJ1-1,TGTGCCAGCAGCCCTCAGGGCTCCATGAACACTGAAGCTTTCTTT,CASSPQGSMNTEAFF